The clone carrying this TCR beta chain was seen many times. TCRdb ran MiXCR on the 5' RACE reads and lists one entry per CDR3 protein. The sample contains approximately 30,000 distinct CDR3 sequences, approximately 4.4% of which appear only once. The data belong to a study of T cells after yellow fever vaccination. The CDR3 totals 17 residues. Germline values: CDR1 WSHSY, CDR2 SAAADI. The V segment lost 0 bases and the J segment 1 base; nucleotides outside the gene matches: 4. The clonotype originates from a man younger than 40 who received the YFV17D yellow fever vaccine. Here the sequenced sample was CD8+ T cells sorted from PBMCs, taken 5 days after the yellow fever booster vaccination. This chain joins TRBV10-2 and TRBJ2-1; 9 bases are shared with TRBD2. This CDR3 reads CASSESALAGSYNEQFF. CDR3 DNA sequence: TGCGCCAGCAGTGAGTCTGCTCTAGCGGGATCCTACAATGAGCAGTTCTTC.